Below, one T cell receptor (beta chain) is given with its context. The germline V gene encodes CDR1 GTSNPN and CDR2 SVGIG (reference sequence). The CDR3 has 15 residues. J gave up 6 bases and V 2 bases, and 7 bases lay outside the gene matches. The data originate from a study of blood T cell repertoires in COVID-19. Whole-study context: From T cells, B-cell-depleted T cells, or PBMCs came the material, which was cDNA or gDNA.

Data came from immunoSEQ multiplex PCR; TCRdb stores just in-frame clones and leaves some out. The sample records around 200,000 clones, roughly 89% being singletons. This sequence was found in a man in his fifties or sixties who had recovered from COVID-19. The chain uses TRBV30 and TRBJ1-6, with 7 bases aligning to TRBD1. Sequencing was performed on peripheral blood. Here the CDR3 reads CAWSSIEGANSPLHF. Here the CDR3 DNA reads TGTGCCTGGAGTTCCATCGAGGGGGCTAATTCACCCCTCCACTTT.